What follows describes a single T cell receptor beta chain. These data originate in a study of Ad26.COV2.S vaccination and SARS-CoV-2 variants. Treatment specified: some 20 received Ad26.COV2.S at low or high dose, single or two shots; about five received placebo; per-sample allocation not given. After the first vaccine or placebo injection, samples were drawn on day 63. The CDR3 spans 14 residues. Trimming stripped 1 base from V and 0 bases from J, with 5 bases between. Germline-derived CDR1 and CDR2 are SGHTA and FQGNSA. Profiled with immunoSEQ multiplex PCR; TCRdb holds only in-frame clones, not every one. The sample holds 300,000 to 500,000 clones, roughly nine tenths seen once.

V and J are TRBV7-2 and TRBJ2-3; no firm D call. The sample consisted of peripheral blood, taken in a trial of Ad26.COV2.S vaccine versus placebo. The sequence derives from a person aged 18-60 years who received the Ad26.COV2.S COVID-19 vaccine or a placebo. This chain's CDR3 is CASSLVRSTDTQYF. The DNA of the CDR3 is TGTGCCAGCAGCTTAGTTAGGAGCACAGATACGCAGTATTTT.